This T cell receptor beta chain was captured by sequencing in a study of CD8 T cells in Susac syndrome. This CDR3 contains 16 residues. Trimming took 1 base from V and 4 from J, leaving 17 bases between them. CDR1 is MGHRA and CDR2 is YSYEKL in the germline V gene. Sequencing of TCR beta covered CD8+ and CD4+ T cells obtained from blood. When the RNA was reverse transcribed, random hexamers were used with an input of roughly 0.45 to 1 ug. TCRdb re-analysed the immunoSEQ multiplex PCR reads in MiXCR, keeping a single row per CDR3 protein. The sample has roughly 100,000 distinct CDR3 sequences; approximately 94% are singletons. This clonotype was counted a single time.

This chain connects TRBV4-1 to TRBJ2-7, with a weak D call TRBD2 (6 bases). Specimen: CD8+ T cells from PBMCs. The source is a human donor with Susac syndrome. CDR3 sequence reads: CASSQGGLPNIYEQYF. For the CDR3, the DNA is TGCGCCAGCAGCCAAGGAGGACTACCTAATATTTACGAGCAGTACTTC.